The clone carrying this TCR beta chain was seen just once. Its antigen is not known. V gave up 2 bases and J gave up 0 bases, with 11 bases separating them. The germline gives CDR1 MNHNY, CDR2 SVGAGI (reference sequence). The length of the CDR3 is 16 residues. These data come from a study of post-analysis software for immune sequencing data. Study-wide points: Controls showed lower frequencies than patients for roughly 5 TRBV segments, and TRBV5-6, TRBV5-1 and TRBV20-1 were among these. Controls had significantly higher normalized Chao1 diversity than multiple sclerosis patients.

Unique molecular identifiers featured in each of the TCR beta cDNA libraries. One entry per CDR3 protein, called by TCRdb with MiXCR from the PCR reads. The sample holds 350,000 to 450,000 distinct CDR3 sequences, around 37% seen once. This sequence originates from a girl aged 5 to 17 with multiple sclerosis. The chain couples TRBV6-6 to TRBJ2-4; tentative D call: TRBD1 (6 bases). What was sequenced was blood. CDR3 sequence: CASSYDDRQAKNIQYF. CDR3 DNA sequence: TGTGCCAGCAGTTACGACGACAGGCAAGCCAAAAACATTCAGTACTTC.